Below, one T cell receptor beta chain is given with its context. Looked up from germline, CDR1 is SGHTA and CDR2 is FQGTGA. Germline trimming cut 4 bases from V and 2 bases from J; bases unmatched to any gene: 4. The CDR3 runs to 15 residues. This entry is derived from a study of blood T cell repertoires in COVID-19. Libraries were prepared by immunoSEQ multiplex PCR; TCRdb keeps only in-frame clonotypes and omits some of them. Found here are about 230,000 clones, 70% to 90% of them singletons; the top ten hold 11%. The specimen was peripheral blood. This receptor was identified in a man aged 50 or older with COVID-19, enrolled during active disease. The gene calls are TRBV7-3 and TRBJ2-2; the match to TRBD1 covers 7 bases. This CDR3 reads CASSSQGSNTGELFF. The CDR3 bases are TGTGCCAGCAGCTCACAGGGGAGCAACACCGGGGAGCTGTTTTTT.